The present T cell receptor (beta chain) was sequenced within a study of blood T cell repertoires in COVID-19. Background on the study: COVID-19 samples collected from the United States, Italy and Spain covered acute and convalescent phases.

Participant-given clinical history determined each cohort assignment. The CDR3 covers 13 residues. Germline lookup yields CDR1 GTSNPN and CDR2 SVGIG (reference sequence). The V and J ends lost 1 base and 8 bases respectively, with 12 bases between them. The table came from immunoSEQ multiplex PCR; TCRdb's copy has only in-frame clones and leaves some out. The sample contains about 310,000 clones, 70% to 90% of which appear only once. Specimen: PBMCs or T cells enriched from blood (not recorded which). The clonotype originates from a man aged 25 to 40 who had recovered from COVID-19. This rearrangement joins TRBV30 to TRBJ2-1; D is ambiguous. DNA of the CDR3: TGTGCCTGGAGTGCCCCGCGGCGTGATGAGCAGTTCTTC. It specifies CAWSAPRRDEQFF.